This TCR beta chain was identified in a study of OX40 agonist ivuxolimab in advanced cancers. Background on the study: Patients got intravenous ivuxolimab at 0.01 to 10 mg/kg every 2 weeks. Partial responses, seen in three patients, involved one hepatocellular carcinoma and two cutaneous melanomas.

V was clipped by 3 bases and J by 4 bases, with 9 bases between them. The CDR3 runs to 13 residues. CDR1 is SEHNR and CDR2 is FQNEAQ in the germline V gene (reference sequence). Sequencing used immunoSEQ multiplex PCR; TCRdb keeps in-frame clones, though not all of them. The sample holds roughly 75,000 clones, roughly 91% seen once. In its sample, this clone was seen once. The starting material was CD4+ or CD8+ T cells sorted from blood, obtained in a trial of the OX40 agonist ivuxolimab. V and J are TRBV7-9 and TRBJ2-5, with D perhaps given as TRBD1 or TRBD2 (5 bases each). The origin of this receptor is an adult with an advanced solid tumor such as melanoma, head and neck, liver or kidney cancer. The chain's CDR3 is CASSFRGGETQYF. For the CDR3, the DNA is TGTGCCAGCAGCTTTCGTGGGGGAGAGACCCAGTACTTC.